This T cell receptor (beta chain) was sequenced during a study of monozygotic twins with inflammatory bowel disease. Study-wide results and caveats: Especially with disease activity, IBD patients had fewer clonotypes in common with others than healthy twins did. TCRbeta diversity (inverse Simpson) was lower in IBD patients than in healthy co-twins. Possibly reflecting limited power, no difference in repertoire similarity was found between concordant and discordant twins.

Turning to this clonotype: As yet, its antigen is unknown.

The germline V gene encodes CDR1 SGHRS and CDR2 YFSETQ. The CDR3 has 15 residues. The blood volume drawn from each donor was roughly 2.5 ml. TCRdb reprocessed the 5' RACE reads, keeping one entry per CDR3 protein, no DNA. The table lists 300,000 to 400,000 distinct CDR3 sequences. The origin of this receptor is a human donor with ulcerative colitis or Crohn's disease, or a healthy co-twin of an affected twin (not recorded which). Sequencing used blood. The V gene is TRBV5-1, the J gene TRBJ2-7; checking the TCRdb D call of TRBD2 is not possible without DNA. CDR3: CASSGWDSFTYEQYF.